This is a list of T cell receptor beta chains from one sample in a study of siplizumab effects on memory and regulatory T cells. TCRdb keeps only in-frame clones here, not all; method: immunoSEQ multiplex PCR. This sample has some 64,000 clones; roughly 78% occur once, and the top ten carry about 0.42%. Sequenced sample: memory CD4+ T cells sorted from blood. Every receptor here comes from a human donor in good health. Each CDR3 is given with its conserved first and last residue. A D gene is named only where the DNA matches it firmly. Clone size is shown for a subset of rows, as once, few, many or a class of expanded clone.

-	-	TRBV5-1	TRBJ2-5	TGCGCCAGCAGCTTCTATACGGGCGGGGAGACCCAGTACTTC	CASSFYTGGETQYF
TRBD1	few	TRBV19	TRBJ1-2	TGTGCCAGTAGTGTTTCTGGACAGGTGGTCGCGGCTAACTATGGCTACACCTTC	CASSVSGQVVAANYGYTF
-	-	TRBV18	TRBJ2-3	TGTGCCAGCTCCCCGGACGGAACTAGCACAGATACGCAGTATTTT	CASSPDGTSTDTQYF
-	-	TRBV4-3	TRBJ2-1	TGCGCCAGCAGCCAAGAGGTTAGCTACTCCTACAATGAGCAGTTCTTC	CASSQEVSYSYNEQFF
-	-	TRBV7-2	TRBJ2-2	TGTGCCAGCAGCTCCCAGGGTCCTCTGAACACCGGGGAGCTGTTTTTT	CASSSQGPLNTGELFF
-	-	TRBV10-3	TRBJ2-3	TGTGCCATCAGCCCACAGGGATTTGGCACAGATACGCAGTATTTT	CAISPQGFGTDTQYF
-	-	TRBV28	TRBJ1-1	TGTGCCAGCAGTCTTATCGGCGGGAGGTACACTGAAGCTTTCTTT	CASSLIGGRYTEAFF
-	-	TRBV5-1	TRBJ2-3	TGCGCCAGCAGCGGGAACACAGATACGCAGTATTTT	CASSGNTDTQYF
TRBD1	-	TRBV28	TRBJ1-2	TGTGCCAGCAGGGACAGGGCCGAGAAACATGGCTACACCTTC	CASRDRAEKHGYTF
-	few	TRBV7-2	TRBJ2-5	TGTGCCAGCAGTTTCGGACACGGGGGTGAGACCCAGTACTTC	CASSFGHGGETQYF
TRBD2	-	TRBV7-2	TRBJ2-5	TGTGCCAGCAGCCCACGGACTAGCGGGGTCGGAGGGACCCAGTACTTC	CASSPRTSGVGGTQYF
-	-	TRBV11-2	TRBJ1-5	TGTGCCAGCAGCTTGGGGGGGGCATGGAGCTCAGGTCAGCCCCAGCATTTT	CASSLGGAWSSGQPQHF
TRBD2	-	TRBV7-2	TRBJ2-1	TGTGCCAGCAGCCTTACTAGCGGGGGCCTCCCACATGAGCAGTTCTTC	CASSLTSGGLPHEQFF
TRBD1	-	TRBV7-2	TRBJ2-7	TGTGCCAGCAGCTCGGGACAGGGCCTTCGCGAGCAGTACTTC	CASSSGQGLREQYF
-	-	TRBV11-3	TRBJ2-3	TGTGCCAGCAGCTTGGGCGGGATTCCAGATACGCAGTATTTT	CASSLGGIPDTQYF
TRBD1	-	TRBV5-1	TRBJ1-4	TGCGCCAGCAGCTTGGCCCTGACAGGGAATGAAAAACTGTTTTTT	CASSLALTGNEKLFF
-	-	TRBV4-3	TRBJ2-2	TGCGCCAGCAGCAGGGCGAACACCGGGGAGCTGTTTTTT	CASSRANTGELFF
-	-	TRBV18	TRBJ1-2	TGTGCCAGCTCACCATCTCACATCGACTATGGCTACACCTTC	CASSPSHIDYGYTF
TRBD1	few	TRBV15	TRBJ2-1	TGTGCCACCAGCGGCCTGGACAGGGGGTTGGCCTACAATGAGCAGTTCTTC	CATSGLDRGLAYNEQFF
-	-	TRBV2	TRBJ2-7	TGTGCCAGCAGTGAAGCGGGGAGCTCCGAGCAGTACTTC	CASSEAGSSEQYF
TRBD1	-	TRBV28	TRBJ2-4	TGTGCCAGCAGTACCAGACAGGGGGACACTCTAAACATTCAGTACTTC	CASSTRQGDTLNIQYF
-	-	TRBV27	TRBJ1-2	TGTGCCAGCGGCCTTGGGGCAGCTAACTATGGCTACACCTTC	CASGLGAANYGYTF
TRBD1	-	TRBV4-1	TRBJ1-2	TGCGCCAGCAGCTACGCGGGGGGGACAGGGGCTAACTATGGCTACACCTTC	CASSYAGGTGANYGYTF
TRBD2	-	TRBV25-1	TRBJ2-5	TGTGCCAGCAGTGACCAGCGGGGCCCCCAAGAGACCCAGTACTTC	CASSDQRGPQETQYF
-	-	TRBV6-5	TRBJ1-6	TGTGCCAGCAGTTACTCGGCAGGGAATTCACCCCTCCACTTT	CASSYSAGNSPLHF
TRBD1	-	TRBV28	TRBJ1-6	TGTGCCAGCAGCCCGATCGACAGGGACATTTCACCCCTCCACTTT	CASSPIDRDISPLHF
-	-	TRBV7-9	TRBJ1-6	TGTGCCAGCAGCCTCACGAATTCACCCCTCCACTTT	CASSLTNSPLHF
TRBD1	-	TRBV18	TRBJ1-1	TGTGCCAGCTCACCCAACTTGATACAGGGGACTGAAGCTTTCTTT	CASSPNLIQGTEAFF
-	-	TRBV6-5	TRBJ1-1	TGTGCCAGCATCCGGACTGACACTGAAGCTTTCTTT	CASIRTDTEAFF
-	-	TRBV18	TRBJ1-3	TGTGCCAGCTCACCAGCGGGAAGCTCTGGAAACACCATATATTTT	CASSPAGSSGNTIYF
-	-	TRBV6-4	TRBJ2-7	TGTGCCAGCAGTGACGGCTGGTTAAGCTACGAGCAGTACTTC	CASSDGWLSYEQYF
TRBD2	few	TRBV18	TRBJ2-1	TGTGCCAGCTCTCAACTAGCGGGGGGGCTCAATGAGCAGTTCTTC	CASSQLAGGLNEQFF
-	-	TRBV7-2	TRBJ1-1	TGTGCCAGCAGTTTTACGAGGGACACCGCTGAAGCTTTCTTT	CASSFTRDTAEAFF
-	-	TRBV14	TRBJ2-5	TGTGCCAGCAGCCAAGTACCCAGGGCCCAGGGGGAGACCCAGTACTTC	CASSQVPRAQGETQYF
-	-	TRBV28	TRBJ2-7	TGTGCCAGCAGTTCGTTCGACGCAACCTACGAGCAGTACTTC	CASSSFDATYEQYF
TRBD1	-	TRBV7-4	TRBJ1-1	TGTGCCAGCAGCTTAGCGTCAGGACAGGGAAGAACTGAAGCTTTCTTT	CASSLASGQGRTEAFF
-	-	TRBV28	TRBJ2-5	TGTGCCAGCAGAACCTTCGGGGGTGGGGAGACCCAGTACTTC	CASRTFGGGETQYF
-	-	TRBV6-6	TRBJ2-7	TGCGCCAGCAGTTCGTGGGAGTTAGCCGAGCAGTACTTC	CASSSWELAEQYF
-	-	TRBV25-1	TRBJ1-5	TGTGCCAGCAGTGCTGCAGGGGCAAGCAATCAGCCCCAGCATTTT	CASSAAGASNQPQHF
-	-	TRBV5-1	TRBJ2-2	TGCGCCAGCAGCTTGCAAGGTATCGGGGAGCTGTTTTTT	CASSLQGIGELFF
TRBD1	-	TRBV19	TRBJ1-5	TGTGCCAGTAGTGACAGGGGTAATCAGCCCCAGCATTTT	CASSDRGNQPQHF
TRBD1	-	TRBV6-5	TRBJ1-6	TGTGCCAGCAGTCCAACCGACAGGGGAAATTCACCCCTCCACTTT	CASSPTDRGNSPLHF
TRBD2	-	TRBV28	TRBJ2-7	TGTGCCAGCAGTACCGGGGGGGCGTACGAGCAGTACTTC	CASSTGGAYEQYF
-	few	TRBV30	TRBJ1-6	TGTGCCTGGGGACCAGGCGATTATTCACCCCTCCACTTT	CAWGPGDYSPLHF
-	-	TRBV5-1	TRBJ1-1	TGCGCCAGCAGCTCTAACAGGGAAGCTTTCTTT	CASSSNREAFF
-	-	TRBV6-1	TRBJ1-2	TGTGCCAGCAGTGAATTCGAGGCTGCAGGCGGCTACACCTTC	CASSEFEAAGGYTF
-	-	TRBV15	TRBJ1-1	TGTGCCACCAGCAGAGGTGGTGGGCAGGGGAACACTGAAGCTTTCTTT	CATSRGGGQGNTEAFF
-	-	TRBV7-3	TRBJ2-3	TGTGCCAGCAGCTTAACGCCAGGGGAGACAGATACGCAGTATTTT	CASSLTPGETDTQYF
-	-	TRBV7-3	TRBJ2-1	TGTGCCAGCAGCCATGACACCTCTGGGGATGAGCAGTTCTTC	CASSHDTSGDEQFF
-	-	TRBV6-6	TRBJ2-7	TGTGCCAGCACCCCAGGGCAGGGCTTCTCCTACGAGCAGTACTTC	CASTPGQGFSYEQYF
-	medium-sized	TRBV6-5	TRBJ1-6	TGTGCCAGCAGTTACAGACAGTCATTCGATTCACCCCTCCACTTT	CASSYRQSFDSPLHF
-	-	TRBV19	TRBJ2-7	TGTGCCAGTAGCGACAGGACCTACGAGCAGTACTTC	CASSDRTYEQYF
TRBD1	-	TRBV7-6	TRBJ2-7	TGTGCCAGCAGCTTAGTAGGGACAGACTACGAGCAGTACTTC	CASSLVGTDYEQYF